These 13 T cell receptor beta chains came from one sample sequenced in a study of T-cell reconstitution after alpha-beta-depleted transplantation in children. Using unique molecular identifiers, the investigators prepared the TCRbeta library. TCRdb re-called the PCR reads through MiXCR, storing one row per CDR3 protein. This sample has more than 200,000 distinct CDR3 sequences, with approximately 9.8% found just once. The sample here was PBMCs from the stem cell graft donor, taken from the stem cell graft. The receptors come from a human donor who donated a stem cell graft to a child with SCID.

This clonotype showed up just a few times. This CDR3 is CASSPGGLMNTEAFF. The CDR3 coding sequence is TGTGCCAGCAGCCCAGGGGGGTTGATGAACACTGAAGCTTTCTTT. The rearrangement uses TRBV5-5 and TRBJ1-1; TRBD1 agrees at 7 bases. Germline V gene lookup returns CDR1 SGHKS and CDR2 YYEKEE (reference sequence). V lost 4 bases to trimming and J lost 0 bases; unmatched junction nucleotides: 6. The CDR3 extends over 15 amino acids.

This clonotype was detected many times. The rearrangement joins TRBV5-1 to TRBJ2-1; 8 bases map to TRBD1. The CDR3 sequence is 14 residues long. After removal of 4 bases from V and 5 bases from J, the junction contained 5 bases not matched to a gene. From germline, CDR1 is SGHRS and CDR2 YFSETQ. The CDR3 protein is CASSPRGPDNEQFF. In nucleotides, the CDR3 is TGCGCCAGCAGCCCCAGGGGGCCCGACAATGAGCAGTTCTTC.

This clonotype was picked up many times. The CDR3 loop reads CASSGGDPGQFF. The CDR3 DNA sequence: TGTGCCAGCAGTGGAGGGGACCCGGGGCAGTTCTTC. The rearrangement joins TRBV2 to TRBJ2-1; tentatively, D is TRBD1 or TRBD2 (5 bases each). V dropped 4 bases and J dropped 12 bases, with 13 bases sitting between them. The CDR3 extends over 12 amino acids. Germline values: CDR1 SNHLY, CDR2 FYNNEI.

In this sample, this clonotype turned up many times. The chain has TRBV20-1 and TRBJ2-2, with D perhaps TRBD1 (6 bases). This CDR3 contains 15 residues. Between the trimmed V and J ends, which lost 2 bases and 4 bases, there was a span of 14 bases. In germline, CDR1 is DFQATT, CDR2 SNEGSKA (reference sequence). The chain's CDR3 is CSARRTVVCTGELFF. As DNA, the CDR3 is TGCAGTGCTAGAAGGACAGTTGTGTGCACCGGGGAGCTGTTTTTT.

This clonotype has at least ten counts. The chain recombines TRBV7-2 with TRBJ1-5; a possible D gene is TRBD1 (5 bases). The CDR3 loop spans 12 amino acids. Trimming pared 5 bases from V and 7 bases from J, leaving 9 bases between. Germline-derived CDR1 and CDR2 are SGHTA and FQGNSA. CDR3 in DNA: TGTGCCAGCAGCCCGAGGGGACAGCCCCAGCATTTT. Translating gives CASSPRGQPQHF.

This clonotype was picked up many times. The V call is TRBV5-1, the J call TRBJ1-5; D is perhaps TRBD1 (5 bases). V shed 4 bases and J shed 3 bases, with 17 bases lying between them. Germline loops: CDR1 SGHRS, CDR2 YFSETQ. The CDR3 has 16 residues. The CDR3 DNA reads TGCGCCAGCAGCCCATACGGAGGGGAGGACAATCAGCCCCAGCATTTT. Translated, it gives CASSPYGGEDNQPQHF. The full variable domain, with the rest looked up from reference TRBV5-1 and TRBJ1-5, is KAGVTQTPRYLIKTRGQQVTLSCSPISGHRSVSWYQQTPGQGLQFLFEYFSETQRNKGNFPGRFSGRQFSNSRSEMNVSTLELGDSALYLCASSPYGGEDNQPQHFGDGTRLSIL.

This clonotype was seen only a few times. The genes are TRBV24-1 and TRBJ2-3, with 9 bases aligning to TRBD2. This CDR3 is 18 amino acids long. In germline, CDR1 is KGHDR, CDR2 SFDVKD. V lost 4 bases, J lost 2 bases, and 12 bases stayed unmatched. The chain's CDR3 is CATSDRGTTSGHTDTQYF. The CDR3 DNA is TGTGCCACCAGTGACCGGGGAACCACTAGCGGGCACACAGATACGCAGTATTTT.

This clonotype has a count of ten or more. The rearrangement links TRBV7-2 to TRBJ2-2; D not certain. The V end was cut by 1 base, the J end by 6 bases, with 6 bases between. This CDR3 contains 13 residues. Germline values: CDR1 SGHTA, CDR2 FQGNSA. The CDR3 region is CASSLVRAGELFF. DNA of the CDR3: TGTGCCAGCAGCTTAGTCCGGGCCGGGGAGCTGTTTTTT.

This clonotype occurred many times. This sequence joins TRBV20-1 and TRBJ2-1; D not resolved. V lost 5 bases to trimming and J lost 3 bases, with 20 bases between them. This CDR3 is built from 16 residues. Germline V gene sequence: CDR1 DFQATT, CDR2 SNEGSKA (reference sequence). The CDR3 loop is CSAPPENHPLYNEQFF. The CDR3 coding sequence is TGCAGTGCTCCCCCTGAAAACCACCCCCTCTACAATGAGCAGTTCTTC.

This clonotype occurred many times. The V gene is TRBV20-1, the J gene TRBJ2-1; TRBD2 agrees at 10 bases. The CDR3 has 16 amino acids. The V and J ends lost 1 base and 8 bases, in that order; junction bases with no gene match: 11. Germline CDR1 reads DFQATT; CDR2 reads SNEGSKA (reference sequence). The CDR3: CSARAPVGLAGDEQFF. Written as DNA, the CDR3 is TGCAGTGCTAGAGCCCCGGTTGGGCTAGCGGGGGATGAGCAGTTCTTC.

This clonotype is classed as medium-sized. The rearrangement uses TRBV20-1 and TRBJ2-3, with a weak D call TRBD2 (6 bases). V was trimmed by 0 bases and J by 5 bases, leaving 21 bases between them. Germline assignment: CDR1 DFQATT and CDR2 SNEGSKA (reference sequence). The CDR3 covers 17 residues. The DNA for the CDR3 is TGCAGTGCTAGAGATCCTCTTCGGGGGAGGAGTGGAGATACGCAGTATTTT. It specifies CSARDPLRGRSGDTQYF.

This clonotype has ten or more counts. This chain links TRBV6-1 with TRBJ2-1; the D gene is possibly TRBD1 (6 bases). There are 14 residues in the CDR3. The germline gives CDR1 MNHNS, CDR2 SASEGT. The V gene lost 7 bases and the J gene lost 0 bases, with 10 bases spanning the gap. CDR3 sequence: CASTPTGSYNEQFF. CDR3 nucleotides: TGTGCCAGCACCCCGACAGGCTCCTACAATGAGCAGTTCTTC.

This clonotype showed up many times. The CDR3 sequence: CASHKQSWDQPQHF. The CDR3 DNA follows: TGTGCCAGCCATAAACAGTCATGGGATCAGCCCCAGCATTTT. The chain recombines TRBV28 with TRBJ1-5, with D unresolved. V was cut by 8 bases and J by 5 bases, with 16 bases left in between. CDR1 is MDHEN and CDR2 is SYDVKM in the germline V gene. CDR3 size: 14 residues.